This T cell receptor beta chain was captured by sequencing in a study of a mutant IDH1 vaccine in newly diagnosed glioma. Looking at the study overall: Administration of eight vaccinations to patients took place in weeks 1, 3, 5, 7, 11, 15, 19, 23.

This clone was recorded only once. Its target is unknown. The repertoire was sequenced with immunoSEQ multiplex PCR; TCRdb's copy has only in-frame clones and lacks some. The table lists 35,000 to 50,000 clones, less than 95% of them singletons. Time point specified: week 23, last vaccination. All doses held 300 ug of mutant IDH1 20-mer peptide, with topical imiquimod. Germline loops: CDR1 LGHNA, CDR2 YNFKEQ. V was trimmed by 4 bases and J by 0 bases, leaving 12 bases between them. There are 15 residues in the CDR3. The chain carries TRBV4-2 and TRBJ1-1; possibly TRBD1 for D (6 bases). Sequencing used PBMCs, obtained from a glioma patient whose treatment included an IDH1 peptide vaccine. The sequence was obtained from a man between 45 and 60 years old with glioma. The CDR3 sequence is CASSLGQSLNTEAFF. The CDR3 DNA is TGTGCCAGCAGCCTCGGACAGAGCCTGAACACTGAAGCTTTCTTT.